The 11 T cell receptor beta chains presented below share a single source sample, sequenced in a study of OX40 agonist ivuxolimab in advanced cancers. The assay was immunoSEQ multiplex PCR, and TCRdb's table has in-frame clones only and misses some. The data contain tens of thousands of clones, 85% to 95% of them singletons. This sample comprised CD4+ or CD8+ T cells sorted from blood, obtained in a trial of the OX40 agonist ivuxolimab. These receptor sequences come from an adult with an advanced solid tumor such as melanoma, head and neck, liver or kidney cancer.

This chain uses TRBV4-2 with TRBJ2-7; TRBD2 matches 8 bases. The CDR3 covers 16 residues. V was pared by 1 base and J by 1 base, with 6 bases of the junction left unmatched. CDR1 and CDR2 (germline): LGHNA, YNFKEQ. The CDR3, as DNA: TGTGCCAGCAGCCAAGTCCAAGCGGGGGAATCCTACGAGCAGTACTTC. Translation gives CASSQVQAGESYEQYF.

This sequence joins TRBV19 and TRBJ1-1, with a tentative D call TRBD1 (5 bases). In germline, CDR1 is LNHDA, CDR2 SQIVND (reference sequence). This CDR3 has 15 amino acids. The V end lost 1 base, the J end lost 0 bases, and 9 bases lay between the germline ends. The CDR3 reads CASSIGGSLNTEAFF. In nucleotides, the CDR3 is TGTGCCAGTAGTATAGGGGGCAGCTTGAACACTGAAGCTTTCTTT.

DNA for the CDR3: TGTGCCAGCGCTACATTACTAGGGCGAGATACGCAGTATTTT. It codes for CASATLLGRDTQYF. The gene calls are TRBV27 and TRBJ2-3; D possibly corresponds to TRBD2 (5 bases). The CDR3 has 14 residues. V lost 8 bases and J lost 5, with 17 bases in between. Looked up from germline, CDR1 is MNHEY and CDR2 is SMNVEV (reference sequence).

The chain carries TRBV5-8 and TRBJ2-3; no definite D call. The CDR3 is 12 amino acids. From germline, CDR1 is SGHTS and CDR2 YDEGEE. The V and J ends lost 5 bases and 7 bases respectively, with 11 bases between them. For the CDR3, the DNA is TGTGCCAGCAGAACCTCCTCCAATACGCAGTATTTT. It yields the protein CASRTSSNTQYF.

This clone was counted once. The chain joins TRBV6-5 to TRBJ1-1, with D maybe TRBD1 (6 bases). V was cut by 10 bases and J by 3 bases, with 12 bases left in between. CDR1 is MNHEY and CDR2 is SVGAGI in the germline V gene. This CDR3 has 12 amino acids. The CDR3 loop reads CATSGGHTEAFF. Written as DNA, the CDR3 is TGTGCCACCTCGGGGGGGCACACTGAAGCTTTCTTT.

The chain employs TRBV5-8 and TRBJ1-3; D unresolved. V was trimmed by 0 bases and J by 0 bases, leaving 7 bases between them. The CDR3 is made up of 15 amino acids. From germline, CDR1 is SGHTS and CDR2 YDEGEE. CDR3 DNA: TGTGCCAGCAGCTTGGGTGTCATCTCTGGAAACACCATATATTTT. Encoded protein: CASSLGVISGNTIYF. Drawing the rest from reference TRBV5-8 and TRBJ1-3, the complete variable domain is EAGVTQSPTHLIKTRGQQATLRCSPISGHTSVYWYQQALGLGLQFLLWYDEGEERNRGNFPPRFSGRQFPNYSSELNVNALELEDSALYLCASSLGVISGNTIYFGEGSWLTVV.

The chain recombines TRBV2 with TRBJ2-7; D gene unclear. The CDR3 contains 13 residues. Germline loops: CDR1 SNHLY, CDR2 FYNNEI. V was shortened by 2 bases and J by 3 bases, with 8 bases between the two germline ends. CDR3 sequence (DNA): TGTGCCAGCAGTGAATTCGGGTACTACGAGCAGTACTTC. It codes for CASSEFGYYEQYF.

This sequence joins TRBV13 and TRBJ2-1; D might be TRBD1 (5 bases). With 2 bases removed from V and 8 bases from J, the gap between germline ends came to 7 bases. The CDR3 extends over 12 amino acids. Germline V gene sequence: CDR1 PRHDT, CDR2 FYEKMQ (reference sequence). In DNA form, the CDR3 reads TGTGCCAGCAGCTTAAGGGGATATGAGCAGTTCTTC. This encodes CASSLRGYEQFF.

Notes on this clone: The junction departs from the called germline gene at one end, perhaps through a read error. This chain uses TRBV28 with TRBJ2-7; D uncertain. The V gene's germline CDR1 is MDHEN and CDR2 SYDVKM. The CDR3 loop spans 11 amino acids. CDR3 in DNA: TGTGCCAGCAGTTTAGGAGCGATATCGGACTTC. It translates to CASSLGAISDF.

This chain uses TRBV19 with TRBJ1-2; no clear D gene. Germline CDR1 reads LNHDA; CDR2 reads SQIVND (reference sequence). The CDR3 has 13 amino acids. The V gene lost 8 bases and the J gene lost 0 bases, with 10 bases spanning the gap. This chain's CDR3 is CASRTPSNYGYTF. For the CDR3, the DNA is TGTGCCAGTCGGACTCCCTCTAACTATGGCTACACCTTC.

Here the CDR3 reads CASLQMNTDTQYF. In DNA form, the CDR3 reads TGTGCCAGCTTACAAATGAACACAGATACGCAGTATTTT. The V and J genes are TRBV18 and TRBJ2-3; D is unclear. Trimming cost V 7 bases and J 2 bases, with 10 bases left between them. The germline CDR1 and CDR2 sequences are KGHSH and LQKENI. This CDR3 contains 13 residues.